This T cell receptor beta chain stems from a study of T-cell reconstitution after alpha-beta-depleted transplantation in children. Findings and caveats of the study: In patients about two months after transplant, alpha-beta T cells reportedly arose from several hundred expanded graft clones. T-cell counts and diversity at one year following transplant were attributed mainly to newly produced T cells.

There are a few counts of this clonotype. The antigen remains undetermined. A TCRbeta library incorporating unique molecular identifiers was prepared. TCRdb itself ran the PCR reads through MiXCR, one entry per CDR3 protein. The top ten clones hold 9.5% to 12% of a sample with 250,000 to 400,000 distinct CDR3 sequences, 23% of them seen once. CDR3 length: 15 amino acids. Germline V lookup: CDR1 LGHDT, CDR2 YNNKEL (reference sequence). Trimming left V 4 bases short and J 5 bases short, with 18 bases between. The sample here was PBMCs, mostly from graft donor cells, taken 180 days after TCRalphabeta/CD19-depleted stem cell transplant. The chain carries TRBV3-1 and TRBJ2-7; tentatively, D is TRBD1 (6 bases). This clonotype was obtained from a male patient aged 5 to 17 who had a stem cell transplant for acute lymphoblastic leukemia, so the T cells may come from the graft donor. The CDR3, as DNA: TGTGCCAGCAGCCGGTTGATTTGGACAGTCGACGAGCAGTACTTC. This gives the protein CASSRLIWTVDEQYF.